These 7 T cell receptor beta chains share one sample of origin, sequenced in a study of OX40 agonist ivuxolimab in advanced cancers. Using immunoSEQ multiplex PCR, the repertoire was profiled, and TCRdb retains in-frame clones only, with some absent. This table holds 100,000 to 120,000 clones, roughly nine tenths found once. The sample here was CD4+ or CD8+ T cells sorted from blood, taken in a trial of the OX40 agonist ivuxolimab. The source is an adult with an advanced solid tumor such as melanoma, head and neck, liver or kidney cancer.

CDR3 sequence: CASATGSQAAGYTF. The CDR3 coding sequence is TGCGCCAGCGCCACGGGTTCGCAGGCTGCTGGCTACACCTTC. The gene calls are TRBV5-1 and TRBJ1-2; D is undetermined. The germline V gene has CDR1 SGHRS and CDR2 YFSETQ. The CDR3 length is 14 residues. V was trimmed by 7 bases and J by 7 bases, leaving 20 bases between them.

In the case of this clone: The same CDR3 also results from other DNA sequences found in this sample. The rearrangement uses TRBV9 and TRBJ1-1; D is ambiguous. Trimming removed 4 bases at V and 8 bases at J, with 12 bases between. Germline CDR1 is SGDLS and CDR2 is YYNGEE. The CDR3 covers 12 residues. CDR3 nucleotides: TGTGCCAGCAGCCCTCGGACCGGAGAAGCTTTCTTT. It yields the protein CASSPRTGEAFF. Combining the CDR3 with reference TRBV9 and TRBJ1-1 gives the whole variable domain DSGVTQTPKHLITATGQRVTLRCSPRSGDLSVYWYQQSLDQGLQFLIQYYNGEERAKGNILERFSAQQFPDLHSELNLSSLELGDSALYFCASSPRTGEAFFGQGTRLTVV.

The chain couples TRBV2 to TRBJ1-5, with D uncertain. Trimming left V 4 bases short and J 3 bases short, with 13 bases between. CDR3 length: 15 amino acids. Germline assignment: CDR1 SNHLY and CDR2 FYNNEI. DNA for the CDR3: TGTGCCAGCAGTGCGTCCGGGCAAACCAATCAGCCCCAGCATTTT. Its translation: CASSASGQTNQPQHF.

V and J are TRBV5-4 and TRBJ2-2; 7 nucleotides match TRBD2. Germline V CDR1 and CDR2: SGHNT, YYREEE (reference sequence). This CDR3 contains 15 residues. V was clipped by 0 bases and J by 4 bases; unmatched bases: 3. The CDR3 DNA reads TGTGCCAGCAGCTTGGGACTAGCCGGCACCGGGGAGCTGTTTTTT. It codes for CASSLGLAGTGELFF.

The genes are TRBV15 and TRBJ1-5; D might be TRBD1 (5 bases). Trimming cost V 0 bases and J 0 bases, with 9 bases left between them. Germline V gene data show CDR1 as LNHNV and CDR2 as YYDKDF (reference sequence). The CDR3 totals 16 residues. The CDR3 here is CATSREGVPSNQPQHF. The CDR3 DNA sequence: TGTGCCACCAGCAGAGAGGGGGTGCCTAGCAATCAGCCCCAGCATTTT.

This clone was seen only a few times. This CDR3 reads CASSQEGSLNSPLHF. CDR3 nucleotides: TGCGCCAGCAGCCAAGAAGGCAGTTTAAACTCACCCCTCCACTTT. The gene calls are TRBV4-1 and TRBJ1-6; no reliable D call. Germline V lookup: CDR1 MGHRA, CDR2 YSYEKL. The CDR3 extends over 15 amino acids. Trimming shortened V by 0 bases and J by 10 bases, and 13 bases separated the two germline ends.

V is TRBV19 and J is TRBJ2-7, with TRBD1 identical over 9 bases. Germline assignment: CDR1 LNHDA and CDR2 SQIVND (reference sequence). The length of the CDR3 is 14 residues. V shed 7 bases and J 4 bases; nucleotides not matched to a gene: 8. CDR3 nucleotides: TGTGCCAGTACTCCTTCGGGACAGGGTTACGAGCAGTACTTC. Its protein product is CASTPSGQGYEQYF.